These 21 T cell receptor beta chains originate from one sample sequenced in a study of OX40 agonist ivuxolimab in advanced cancers. The method was immunoSEQ multiplex PCR; TCRdb's version includes in-frame clones alone and lacks a portion of them. Among tens of thousands of clones listed, roughly 82% were seen once. Sequences were derived from CD4+ or CD8+ T cells sorted from blood, sampled in a trial of the OX40 agonist ivuxolimab. Receptors originate from an adult with an advanced solid tumor such as melanoma, head and neck, liver or kidney cancer.

The chain combines TRBV6-6 with TRBJ1-5, with 8 bases matching TRBD1. The J segment lost 7 bases and the V segment lost 6 bases, leaving 14 bases of the junction unmatched. In germline, CDR1 is MNHNY, CDR2 SVGAGI (reference sequence). The CDR3 runs 16 residues. CDR3 DNA sequence: TGTGCCAGCAGATCCGGCAGCGGACAGGGTTGGCAGCCCCAGCATTTT. Translation gives CASRSGSGQGWQPQHF.

The V and J genes are TRBV6-5 and TRBJ1-1, with D maybe TRBD1 (6 bases). This CDR3 region has 13 residues. Looked up from germline, CDR1 is MNHEY and CDR2 is SVGAGI. V shed 7 bases and J shed 13 bases, with 22 bases lying between them. CDR3 nucleotides: TGTGCCAGCAAAAGGTCCCTGGACTCCAGGGGTTTCTTT. Its translation: CASKRSLDSRGFF.

The gene calls are TRBV29-1 and TRBJ2-7; D may be TRBD1 (5 bases). The CDR3 length is 12 residues. Per the germline V gene, CDR1 is SQVTM and CDR2 is ANQGSEA. V was shortened by 7 bases and J by 4 bases, with 14 bases between the two germline ends. The chain's CDR3 is CSGKGERYEQYF. The CDR3 DNA is TGCAGCGGCAAAGGGGAAAGATACGAGCAGTACTTC.

The V and J genes are TRBV28 and TRBJ2-3; 8 bases agree with TRBD1. V shed 5 bases, J shed 6 bases, and the junction held 4 bases outside the gene matches. The CDR3 totals 13 residues. Per the germline V gene, CDR1 is MDHEN and CDR2 is SYDVKM. The CDR3 DNA is TGTGCCAGCAGTGGACAGGGAACGGATACGCAGTATTTT. As protein: CASSGQGTDTQYF. Full variable domain (remainder filled in from reference TRBV28 and TRBJ2-3): DVKVTQSSRYLVKRTGEKVFLECVQDMDHENMFWYRQDPGLGLRLIYFSYDVKMKEKGDIPEGYSVSREKKERFSLILESASTNQTSMYLCASSGQGTDTQYFGPGTRLTVL.

This clone was seen only once. The CDR3 nucleotides are TGTGCCAGCAGCCTTAGCGGGGGGAACACCGGGGAGCTGTTTTTT. Protein: CASSLSGGNTGELFF. The V gene is TRBV7-3, the J gene TRBJ2-2, with 9 bases matching TRBD2. The V gene end was trimmed by 5 bases and the J gene end by 1 base; junction bases not matched to a gene: 2. Germline lookup yields CDR1 SGHTA and CDR2 FQGTGA. The CDR3 totals 15 residues.

This chain links TRBV5-4 with TRBJ2-5, with D unclear. The CDR3 contains 13 residues. Germline CDR1 and CDR2: SGHNT and YYREEE (reference sequence). V lost 0 bases, J lost 6 bases, and 9 bases lay in between. The DNA for the CDR3 is TGTGCCAGCAGCTTGGAGTTGGGGAAGACCCAGTACTTC. This codes for CASSLELGKTQYF.

The V gene is TRBV21-1, the J gene TRBJ2-3; the table gives TRBD1 as D, unverified against the DNA. TRBV21-1 is a recognized pseudogene. CDR3 length equals 17 residues. DNA for the CDR3: TGTGCCAGCAGCCCATCGGGGGACAGGGTGGGGACAGATACGCAGTATTTT. Encoded protein: CASSPSGDRVGTDTQYF.

This rearrangement joins TRBV10-3 to TRBJ2-2; the match to TRBD2 covers 11 bases. Germline V CDR1 and CDR2: ENHRY, SYGVKD. The ends lost 6 bases at V and 6 bases at J; junction bases unmatched: 6. The CDR3 runs 15 residues. The CDR3 region has the DNA TGTGCCATCAGGGATAGCGGGAGGGACGCCGGGGAGCTGTTTTTT. It is translated as CAIRDSGRDAGELFF.

The chain employs TRBV10-3 and TRBJ2-7; 8 bases fit TRBD1. The CDR3 is 15 residues long. The trim removed 0 bases at V and 4 bases at J, leaving 5 bases unmatched. Looked up from germline, CDR1 is ENHRY and CDR2 is SYGVKD. CDR3 bases: TGTGCCATCAGTGAGTCTGGACAGGGACAATACGAGCAGTACTTC. Residues: CAISESGQGQYEQYF.

The J gene is TRBJ2-2, the V gene TRBV6-6, with a possible D match to TRBD1 (6 bases). The V end was cut by 10 bases, the J end by 6 bases, with 9 bases between. The CDR3 runs to 11 residues. Germline values: CDR1 MNHNY, CDR2 SVGAGI (reference sequence). CDR3 DNA: TGTGCCACCACAGGGTCCGGGGAGCTGTTTTTT. Its protein is CATTGSGELFF.

The chain has TRBV30 and TRBJ2-5; D may be TRBD2 (5 bases). Per the germline V gene, CDR1 is GTSNPN and CDR2 is SVGIG (reference sequence). V gave up 1 base and J gave up 4 bases, with 10 bases separating them. CDR3 length: 13 residues. The CDR3 reads CAWSGHRGETQYF. The CDR3 DNA follows: TGTGCCTGGAGTGGCCACCGGGGAGAGACCCAGTACTTC.

The CDR3 loop reads CASSDWDSSGSYEQFF. The CDR3 DNA is TGCGCCAGCAGTGACTGGGATTCGAGCGGGAGTTATGAGCAGTTCTTC. The chain has TRBV10-1 and TRBJ2-1, with 8 bases identical to TRBD2. The CDR3 has 16 residues. After removal of 3 bases from V and 8 bases from J, the junction contained 12 bases not matched to a gene. Germline CDR1 and CDR2: WNHNN and SYGVQD (reference sequence).

The rearrangement links TRBV27 to TRBJ1-2, with TRBD1 matching 7 bases. The CDR3 has 13 residues. Germline V gene sequence: CDR1 MNHEY, CDR2 SMNVEV (reference sequence). The V segment lost 5 bases and the J segment 10 bases; nucleotides outside the gene matches: 10. The CDR3 sequence is CASSPRDSRLYTF. In DNA, the CDR3 is TGTGCCAGCAGTCCCCGGGACAGCCGCCTCTACACCTTC.

The chain links TRBV10-3 to TRBJ1-6; tentatively, D is TRBD1 (5 bases). The CDR3 contains 13 residues. Germline V lookup: CDR1 ENHRY, CDR2 SYGVKD. The V and J ends lost 8 bases and 14 bases respectively, with 19 bases between them. The CDR3 protein is CAIGAGFLGTLHF. CDR3 nucleotide sequence: TGTGCCATCGGGGCAGGGTTTTTAGGTACCCTCCACTTT.

The chain couples TRBV7-9 to TRBJ2-5, with D hard to call. The CDR3 loop spans 13 amino acids. Germline CDR1 SEHNR, CDR2 FQNEAQ (reference sequence). With 0 bases removed from V and 2 bases from J, the gap between germline ends came to 4 bases. The CDR3 nucleotides are TGTGCCAGCAGCTTAGCGGAGCAAGAGACCCAGTACTTC. Residues: CASSLAEQETQYF. The variable domain in full, with the rest retrieved from reference TRBV7-9 and TRBJ2-5, is DTGVSQNPRHKITKRGQNVTFRCDPISEHNRLYWYRQTLGQGPEFLTYFQNEAQLEKSRLLSDRFSAERPKGSFSTLEIQRTEQGDSAMYLCASSLAEQETQYFGPGTRLLVL.

The CDR3 loop reads CASSQETGAPSYEQYF. DNA for the CDR3: TGCGCCAGCAGCCAAGAAACAGGGGCCCCATCCTACGAGCAGTACTTC. The J gene is TRBJ2-7, the V gene TRBV4-1, with 7 bases identical to TRBD1. Germline CDR1 is MGHRA and CDR2 is YSYEKL. This CDR3 has 16 residues. Trimming cost V 0 bases and J 1 base; bases outside gene matches: 6.

Only a few counts were recorded for this clone. This chain uses TRBV6-1 with TRBJ2-1; 10 bases align to TRBD1. V was pared by 8 bases and J by 7 bases, with 8 bases of the junction left unmatched. The CDR3 has 14 residues. In germline, CDR1 is MNHNS, CDR2 SASEGT. CDR3 coding DNA: TGTGCCAGCCTGTTTGGGACAGGGGATAATGAGCAGTTCTTC. As protein: CASLFGTGDNEQFF.

J is TRBJ2-5 and V is TRBV5-1, with D possibly TRBD2 on 6 matching bases. The CDR3 is 14 residues long. V was trimmed by 3 bases and J by 2 bases, leaving 11 bases between them. Germline V gene data show CDR1 as SGHRS and CDR2 as YFSETQ. Written as DNA, the CDR3 is TGCGCCAGCAGCTCGGCGGGACTTCAAGAGACCCAGTACTTC. It encodes CASSSAGLQETQYF.

This chain connects TRBV4-1 to TRBJ1-4; maybe TRBD1 (6 bases). The germline V gene encodes CDR1 MGHRA and CDR2 YSYEKL. Trimming stripped 0 bases from V and 9 bases from J, with 11 bases between. The CDR3 has 14 residues. This CDR3 reads CASSQESGQKKLFF. As DNA, the CDR3 is TGCGCCAGCAGCCAAGAAAGTGGACAGAAAAAACTGTTTTTT.

The J gene is TRBJ1-5, the V gene TRBV7-8; 10 positions match TRBD1. Trimming at V came to 2 bases and at J to 7 bases, leaving 11 bases not matched to a gene. The CDR3 covers 17 residues. The germline gives CDR1 SGHVS, CDR2 FQNEAQ. CDR3 coding DNA: TGTGCCAGCAGCTTAATGGGACAGGGGCCCCGAGGACAGCCCCAGCATTTT. Residues: CASSLMGQGPRGQPQHF.

This sequence joins TRBV2 and TRBJ1-4; no clear D. The CDR3 extends over 15 amino acids. The V gene's germline CDR1 is SNHLY and CDR2 FYNNEI. Between the trimmed V and J ends, which lost 6 bases and 0 bases, there was a span of 11 bases. CDR3 amino acids: CASSPVGATNEKLFF. In DNA form, the CDR3 reads TGTGCCAGCAGCCCGGTAGGAGCAACTAATGAAAAACTGTTTTTT.